The 27 T cell receptor beta chains below come from one sample, sequenced in a study of immune evolution from preneoplasia to lung adenocarcinoma. Repertoires were generated with immunoSEQ multiplex PCR, while TCRdb's copy carries only in-frame clones and drops some. Among thousands of clones listed, around 77% were seen once. Sequencing was done on a sample of FFPE adjacent normal lung tissue. These receptors were taken from a person between 55 and 80 years old with lung adenocarcinoma.

This sequence joins TRBV7-9 and TRBJ2-7, with TRBD2 matching over 9 bases. The CDR3 covers 13 residues. The germline CDR1 and CDR2 sequences are SEHNR and FQNEAQ (reference sequence). J was trimmed by 11 bases and V by 4 bases; bases with no gene match: 9. The CDR3 protein is CASSSAVAGVEYF. The CDR3 DNA is TGTGCCAGCAGCTCCGCGGTAGCGGGAGTTGAGTACTTC.

The V call is TRBV28, the J call TRBJ2-3; unclear D gene. The germline V gene has CDR1 MDHEN and CDR2 SYDVKM. The CDR3 runs to 12 residues. Between the trimmed V and J ends, which lost 4 bases and 7 bases, there was a span of 9 bases. In DNA, the CDR3 is TGTGCCAGCAGTTCGGCGGCCAATACGCAGTATTTT. Translated: CASSSAANTQYF.

The V gene is TRBV28, the J gene TRBJ1-2; D is ambiguous. Trimming took off 2 bases at V and 9 bases at J, with 10 bases between the two ends. From germline, CDR1 is MDHEN and CDR2 SYDVKM. CDR3 size: 12 residues. Written as DNA, the CDR3 is TGTGCCAGCAGTTTAGGTGCGGGTCGCTACACCTTC. Translating it yields CASSLGAGRYTF.

The chain joins TRBV7-9 to TRBJ1-1; 9 bases align to TRBD1. CDR3 length: 15 residues. CDR1 is SEHNR and CDR2 is FQNEAQ in the germline V gene (reference sequence). V lost 8 bases, J lost 1 base, and 8 bases stayed unmatched. The CDR3 loop is CASGRLGQGNTEAFF. The CDR3 region has the DNA TGTGCCAGCGGGAGATTGGGACAGGGGAACACTGAAGCTTTCTTT. The variable domain in full, completed from reference TRBV7-9 and TRBJ1-1, reads DTGVSQNPRHKITKRGQNVTFRCDPISEHNRLYWYRQTLGQGPEFLTYFQNEAQLEKSRLLSDRFSAERPKGSFSTLEIQRTEQGDSAMYLCASGRLGQGNTEAFFGQGTRLTVV.

This chain uses TRBV30 with TRBJ1-5; D may be TRBD1 (5 bases). V gave up 3 bases and J gave up 9 bases, with 15 bases separating them. The length of the CDR3 is 13 residues. Germline V CDR1 and CDR2: GTSNPN, SVGIG (reference sequence). The chain's CDR3 is CAWSPGVIWPQHF. The CDR3 bases are TGTGCCTGGAGCCCGGGGGTTATTTGGCCCCAGCATTTT.

J is TRBJ2-5 and V is TRBV6-6; 10 positions agree with TRBD2. CDR3 length: 16 residues. Trimming removed 0 bases from V and 5 bases from J; junction bases left unmatched: 6. CDR1 is MNHNY and CDR2 is SVGAGI in the germline V gene (reference sequence). The CDR3 bases are TGTGCCAGCAGTTACTCTGGGCTAGCGGGAGACGAGACCCAGTACTTC. Its protein is CASSYSGLAGDETQYF.

This chain joins TRBV6-5 and TRBJ2-7; 8 nucleotides match TRBD1. The CDR3 loop spans 14 amino acids. Looked up from germline, CDR1 is MNHEY and CDR2 is SVGAGI. J was trimmed by 0 bases and V by 6 bases; bases with no gene match: 4. CDR3 bases: TGTGCCAGCAGGGACACAGGGGGCTCCTACGAGCAGTACTTC. Its protein is CASRDTGGSYEQYF.

A single count supports this clone. V is TRBV27 and J is TRBJ1-1; TRBD1 is a possible D gene (5 bases). Germline-derived CDR1 and CDR2 are MNHEY and SMNVEV (reference sequence). V was cut by 2 bases and J by 0 bases, with 7 bases left in between. The CDR3 is 14 residues long. CDR3: CASSLGRVNTEAFF. DNA of the CDR3: TGTGCCAGCAGTTTAGGCAGGGTGAACACTGAAGCTTTCTTT.

The chain has TRBV29-1 and TRBJ1-1; a weak D match, TRBD1 (6 bases). This CDR3 spans 13 amino acids. Per germline, CDR1 SQVTM and CDR2 ANQGSEA. The CDR3 sequence: CSGGGRLRTEAFF. The CDR3 coding sequence is TGCAGTGGAGGGGGGCGGTTGAGAACTGAAGCTTTCTTT. The entire variable domain, with the rest obtained from reference TRBV29-1 and TRBJ1-1, is as follows: SAVISQKPSRDICQRGTSLTIQCQVDSQVTMMFWYRQQPGQSLTLIATANQGSEATYESGFVIDKFPISRPNLTFSTLTVSNMSPEDSSIYLCSGGGRLRTEAFFGQGTRLTVV.

The chain carries TRBV29-1 and TRBJ2-3, with unresolved D. V lost 3 bases, J lost 2 bases, and 3 bases lay in between. From germline, CDR1 is SQVTM and CDR2 ANQGSEA. CDR3 size: 11 residues. The CDR3 region has the DNA TGCAGCGTTGAGAACACAGATACGCAGTATTTT. This codes for CSVENTDTQYF.

As DNA, the CDR3 is TGTGCCAGCAGCTTAGGGGGGTCAGCGAACACTGAAGCTTTCTTT. Residues: CASSLGGSANTEAFF. The chain has TRBV7-2 and TRBJ1-1, with D possibly TRBD1 on 5 matching bases. The CDR3 spans 15 residues. CDR1 and CDR2 from the germline V gene are SGHTA and FQGNSA. Trimming shortened V by 1 base and J by 1 base, and 10 bases separated the two germline ends.

This clone was observed a single time. The V call is TRBV28, the J call TRBJ1-5; weak D call: TRBD1 (5 bases). This CDR3 contains 15 residues. Per germline, CDR1 MDHEN and CDR2 SYDVKM. V lost 3 bases and J lost 2, with 11 bases in between. The CDR3 loop reads CASSFGGNGNQPQHF. The CDR3 bases are TGTGCCAGCAGTTTTGGGGGGAACGGCAATCAGCCCCAGCATTTT.

This sequence joins TRBV5-8 and TRBJ1-5; 8 bases are a match to TRBD1. With V trimmed by 3 bases and J by 5 bases, 4 bases remained unmatched. The germline V gene encodes CDR1 SGHTS and CDR2 YDEGEE. The CDR3 extends over 14 amino acids. The DNA of the CDR3 is TGTGCCAGCAGCTCCGGACAGGGCGATCAGCCCCAGCATTTT. Its translation is CASSSGQGDQPQHF.

This chain joins TRBV29-1 and TRBJ2-3, with D uncertain. V shed 6 bases and J shed 3 bases, with 13 bases lying between them. This CDR3 spans 13 amino acids. Germline assignment: CDR1 SQVTM and CDR2 ANQGSEA. For the CDR3, the DNA is TGCAGCGTGAGACCTCCCGGGACAGATACGCAGTATTTT. It specifies CSVRPPGTDTQYF.

The genes are TRBV19 and TRBJ2-7; 14 bases line up with TRBD2. The V segment lost 2 bases and the J segment 5 bases; nucleotides outside the gene matches: 8. This CDR3 region has 17 residues. The germline gives CDR1 LNHDA, CDR2 SQIVND (reference sequence). CDR3: CASSIRTGLAGGHEQYF. CDR3 DNA: TGTGCCAGTAGTATAAGGACAGGACTAGCGGGGGGCCACGAGCAGTACTTC.

The table lists this clone with a count of one. Written as DNA, the CDR3 is TGTGCCAGCAGCCCAGGCTACGGGGCCAAAAACATTCAGTACTTC. It is translated as CASSPGYGAKNIQYF. The rearrangement uses TRBV11-3 and TRBJ2-4; D not resolved. The V gene lost 5 bases and the J gene lost 1 base, with 12 bases spanning the gap. Germline CDR1 SGHNT, CDR2 YENEEA. The CDR3 is made up of 15 amino acids.

This clone occurred a few times. The V and J genes are TRBV4-2 and TRBJ2-1, with unresolved D. The CDR3 length is 13 residues. Trimming removed 4 bases from V and 6 bases from J, with 10 bases in between. The germline V gene encodes CDR1 LGHNA and CDR2 YNFKEQ. In nucleotides, the CDR3 is TGTGCCAGCAGCCCCCTGTCTTCCAATGAGCAGTTCTTC. Translated, it gives CASSPLSSNEQFF.

This clone was seen only a few times. V gene TRBV6-5 combines with J gene TRBJ1-3, with 7 bases matching TRBD1. The germline V gene has CDR1 MNHEY and CDR2 SVGAGI. This CDR3 spans 16 amino acids. J gave up 8 bases and V 4 bases, and 14 bases lay outside the gene matches. CDR3 sequence (DNA): TGTGCCAGCAGTTTCAACCCCTTGGACAGGACGGACACCATATATTTT. This encodes CASSFNPLDRTDTIYF.

The CDR3 nucleotides are TGTGCCAGCAGTTACGATACAGGGAGGGAGACCCAGTACTTC. Amino acid sequence: CASSYDTGRETQYF. The V gene is TRBV6-6, the J gene TRBJ2-5; D tentatively fits TRBD1 or TRBD2 (6 bases each). Germline V gene lookup returns CDR1 MNHNY and CDR2 SVGAGI (reference sequence). This CDR3 region has 14 residues. With 2 bases removed from V and 5 bases from J, the gap between germline ends came to 12 bases.

This clone was observed a few times. The V gene is TRBV19, the J gene TRBJ1-1, with a weak D call TRBD1 (6 bases). The CDR3 totals 15 residues. From germline, CDR1 is LNHDA and CDR2 SQIVND (reference sequence). The ends were cut back, 3 bases at V and 4 bases at J, with 15 bases in the middle. CDR3 in amino acids: CASSMRGSRGTEAFF. CDR3 coding DNA: TGTGCCAGTAGTATGAGGGGGAGTCGAGGCACTGAAGCTTTCTTT.

The rearrangement links TRBV6-6 to TRBJ1-2; the match to TRBD1 covers 7 bases. Per germline, CDR1 MNHNY and CDR2 SVGAGI (reference sequence). The CDR3 is 13 amino acids. The J segment lost 3 bases and the V segment lost 6 bases, leaving 4 bases of the junction unmatched. The CDR3 DNA follows: TGTGCCAGCAGCCGACAGGGTCACTATGGCTACACCTTC. Translated, it gives CASSRQGHYGYTF.

The chain links TRBV9 to TRBJ2-7; the D gene could be TRBD1 or TRBD2 (5 bases each). The CDR3 totals 13 residues. Trimming pared 0 bases from V and 6 bases from J, leaving 10 bases between. In germline, CDR1 is SGDLS, CDR2 YYNGEE. The CDR3 protein is CASSVGPGSEQYF. The DNA of the CDR3 is TGTGCCAGCAGCGTAGGCCCAGGGAGCGAGCAGTACTTC.

The rearrangement uses TRBV9 and TRBJ2-1; tentative D call: TRBD1 (6 bases). This CDR3 is 14 amino acids long. Trimming left V 6 bases short and J 8 bases short, with 18 bases between. In germline, CDR1 is SGDLS, CDR2 YYNGEE. The CDR3 DNA reads TGTGCCAGCAATTCAGACAGGCCTCCCTATGAGCAGTTCTTC. Amino acids: CASNSDRPPYEQFF. Filled out from reference TRBV9 and TRBJ2-1, the complete variable domain reads DSGVTQTPKHLITATGQRVTLRCSPRSGDLSVYWYQQSLDQGLQFLIQYYNGEERAKGNILERFSAQQFPDLHSELNLSSLELGDSALYFCASNSDRPPYEQFFGPGTRLTVL.

Only a few counts were recorded for this clone. As DNA, the CDR3 is TGTGCCAGCCACGACAGGGTAGGTCACAATGAGCAGTTCTTC. As protein: CASHDRVGHNEQFF. The V gene is TRBV5-6, the J gene TRBJ2-1; TRBD1 agrees at 7 bases. The germline gives CDR1 SGHDT, CDR2 YYEEEE. V was clipped by 7 bases and J by 5 bases; unmatched bases: 9. The CDR3 length is 14 residues.

This chain uses TRBV2 with TRBJ1-5, with unresolved D. This CDR3 is built from 14 residues. Germline CDR1 reads SNHLY; CDR2 reads FYNNEI. V was cut by 8 bases and J by 1 base, with 12 bases left in between. The CDR3: CASSELVSNQPQHF. The DNA for the CDR3 is TGTGCCAGCTCCGAGCTTGTAAGCAATCAGCCCCAGCATTTT. Filled out from reference TRBV2 and TRBJ1-5, the complete variable domain reads EPEVTQTPSHQVTQMGQEVILRCVPISNHLYFYWYRQILGQKVEFLVSFYNNEISEKSEIFDDQFSVERPDGSNFTLKIRSTKLEDSAMYFCASSELVSNQPQHFGDGTRLSIL.

The chain has TRBV9 and TRBJ2-5; perhaps TRBD1 as D (5 bases). Germline loops: CDR1 SGDLS, CDR2 YYNGEE. Deletions cut 5 bases from V and 5 bases from J, with 16 bases between. The CDR3 consists of 14 residues. The CDR3 nucleotides are TGTGCCAGCAGTGTTAGTGGGAACAGGGAGACCCAGTACTTC. Amino acids: CASSVSGNRETQYF. The variable domain in full, completed from reference TRBV9 and TRBJ2-5, reads DSGVTQTPKHLITATGQRVTLRCSPRSGDLSVYWYQQSLDQGLQFLIQYYNGEERAKGNILERFSAQQFPDLHSELNLSSLELGDSALYFCASSVSGNRETQYFGPGTRLLVL.

The genes are TRBV7-9 and TRBJ2-5; 8 nucleotides agree with TRBD1. This CDR3 has 15 amino acids. J gave up 4 bases and V 5 bases, and 9 bases lay outside the gene matches. Per germline, CDR1 SEHNR and CDR2 FQNEAQ (reference sequence). In DNA form, the CDR3 reads TGTGCCAGCAGCCCCGGGACAGGAAGTATAGAGACCCAGTACTTC. This codes for CASSPGTGSIETQYF.